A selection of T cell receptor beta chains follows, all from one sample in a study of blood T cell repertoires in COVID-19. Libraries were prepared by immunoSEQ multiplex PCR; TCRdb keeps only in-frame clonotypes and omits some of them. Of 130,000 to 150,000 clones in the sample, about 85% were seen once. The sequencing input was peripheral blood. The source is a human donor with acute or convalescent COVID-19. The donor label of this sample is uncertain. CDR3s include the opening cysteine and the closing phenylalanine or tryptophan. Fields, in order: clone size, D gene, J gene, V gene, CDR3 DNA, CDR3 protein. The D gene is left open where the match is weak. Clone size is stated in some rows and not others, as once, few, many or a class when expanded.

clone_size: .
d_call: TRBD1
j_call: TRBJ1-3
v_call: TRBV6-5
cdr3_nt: TGTGCCAGCAGTTACTCAGGACAGGGCTCTGGAAACACCATATATTTT
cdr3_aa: CASSYSGQGSGNTIYF

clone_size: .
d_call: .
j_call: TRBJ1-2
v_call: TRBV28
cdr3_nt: TGTGCCAGCAGTTTAAGGGGGAAGGGCTACACCTTC
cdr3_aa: CASSLRGKGYTF

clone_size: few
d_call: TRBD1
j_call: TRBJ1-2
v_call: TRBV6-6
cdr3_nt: TGTGCCAGCAGTCGACAGGGAAAGTCCGAGTCTCTTGGCTACACCTTC
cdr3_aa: CASSRQGKSESLGYTF

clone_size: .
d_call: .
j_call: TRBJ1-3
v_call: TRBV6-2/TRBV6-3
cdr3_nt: TGTGCCAGCAGTGACGGGTTATCCTCTGGAAACACCATATATTTT
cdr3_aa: CASSDGLSSGNTIYF

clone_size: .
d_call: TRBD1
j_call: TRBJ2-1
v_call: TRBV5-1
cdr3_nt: TGCGCCAGCAGCGGGGACAGGGGGAATGAGCAGTTCTTC
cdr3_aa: CASSGDRGNEQFF

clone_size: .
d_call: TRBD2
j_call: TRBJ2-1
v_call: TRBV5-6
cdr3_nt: TGTGCCAGCAGCTTGGAACTAGCGGGGGGGTACTCCTACAATGAGCAGTTCTTC
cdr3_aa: CASSLELAGGYSYNEQFF

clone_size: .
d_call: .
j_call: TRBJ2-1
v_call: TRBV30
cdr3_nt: TGTGCCTGGAGTGTCGGCTCCTACAATGAGCAGTTCTTC
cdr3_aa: CAWSVGSYNEQFF

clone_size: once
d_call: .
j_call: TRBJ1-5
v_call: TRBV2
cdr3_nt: TGTGCCAGCAGGAGAGATAGCAATCAGCCCCAGCATTTT
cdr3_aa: CASRRDSNQPQHF

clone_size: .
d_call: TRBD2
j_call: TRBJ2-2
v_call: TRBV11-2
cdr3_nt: TGTGCCAGCAGCTCACCTTTCGGTAGCGGGAGGGCGAACACCGGGGAGCTGTTTTTT
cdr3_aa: CASSSPFGSGRANTGELFF

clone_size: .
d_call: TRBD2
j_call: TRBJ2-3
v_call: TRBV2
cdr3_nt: TGTGCCAGCAGTCCGACTAGCGGGGGGGCTGGTACGCAGTATTTT
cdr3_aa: CASSPTSGGAGTQYF

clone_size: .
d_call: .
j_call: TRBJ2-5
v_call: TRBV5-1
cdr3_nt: TGCGCCAGCAGAGAGTACAGCCAAGAGACCCAGTACTTC
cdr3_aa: CASREYSQETQYF

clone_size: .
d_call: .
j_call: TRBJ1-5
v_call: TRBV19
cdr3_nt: TGTGCCAGTAGTACCGGGTCTGGGTGGCAGCCCCAGCATTTT
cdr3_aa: CASSTGSGWQPQHF

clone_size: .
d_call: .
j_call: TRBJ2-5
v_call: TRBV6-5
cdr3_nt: TGTGCCAGCAGTCCACAGGATCTCCAAGAGACCCAGTACTTC
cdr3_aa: CASSPQDLQETQYF

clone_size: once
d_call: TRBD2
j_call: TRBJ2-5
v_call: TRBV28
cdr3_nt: TGTGCCAGCAGGACAATCGCGGGGGGCGGGGGAGAGACCCAGTACTTC
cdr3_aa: CASRTIAGGGGETQYF

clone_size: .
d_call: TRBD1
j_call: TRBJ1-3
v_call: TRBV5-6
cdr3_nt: TGTGCCAGCAGCTGGGCCGGGACAGCCTACTCTGGAAACACCATATATTTT
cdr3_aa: CASSWAGTAYSGNTIYF

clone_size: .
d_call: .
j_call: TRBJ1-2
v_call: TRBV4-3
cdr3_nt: TGCGCCAGCAGCCAAGATCTTAACTATGGCTACACCTTC
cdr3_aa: CASSQDLNYGYTF

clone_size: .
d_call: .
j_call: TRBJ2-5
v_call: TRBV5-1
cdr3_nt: TGCGCCAGCAGCTTGGATCTAGGGAGTGAGACCCAGTACTTC
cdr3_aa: CASSLDLGSETQYF

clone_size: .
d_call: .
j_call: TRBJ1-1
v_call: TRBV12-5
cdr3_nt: TGTGCTAGTGGCTTAGGAGCTGAAGCTTTCTTT
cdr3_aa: CASGLGAEAFF

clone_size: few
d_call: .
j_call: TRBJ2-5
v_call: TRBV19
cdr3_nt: TGTGCCAGTAGTACCCGGAGGTTATCGGAGACCCAGTACTTC
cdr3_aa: CASSTRRLSETQYF

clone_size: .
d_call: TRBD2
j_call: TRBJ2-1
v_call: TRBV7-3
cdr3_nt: TGTGCCAGCAGCTCGGACGGACTAGCGGGGGAAAGATTCTTC
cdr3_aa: CASSSDGLAGERFF

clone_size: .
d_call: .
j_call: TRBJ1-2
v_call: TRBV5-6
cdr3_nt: TGTGCCAGCAGCTTGGTTACAGGGATTACTAACTATGGCTACACCTTC
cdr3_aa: CASSLVTGITNYGYTF

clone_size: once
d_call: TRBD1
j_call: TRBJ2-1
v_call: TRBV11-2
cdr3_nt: TGTGCCAGCAGCTTCAGAGGTTGGACAGGGAGACACAATGAGCAGTTCTTC
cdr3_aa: CASSFRGWTGRHNEQFF

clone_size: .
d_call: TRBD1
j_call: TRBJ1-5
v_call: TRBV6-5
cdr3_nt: TGTGCCAGCAGTTACTCCGGGACAGGTAGCAATCAGCCCCAGCATTTT
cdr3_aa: CASSYSGTGSNQPQHF

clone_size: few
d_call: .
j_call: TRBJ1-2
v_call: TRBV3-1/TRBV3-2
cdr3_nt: TGTGCCAGCAGCCCTAGCCGTTTAGTGGGCAGTCGGGGCTACACCTTC
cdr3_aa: CASSPSRLVGSRGYTF

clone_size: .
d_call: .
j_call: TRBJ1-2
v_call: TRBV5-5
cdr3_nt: TGTGCCAGCAGCTCCCCCGGGTCTAACTATGGCTACACCTTC
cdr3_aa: CASSSPGSNYGYTF

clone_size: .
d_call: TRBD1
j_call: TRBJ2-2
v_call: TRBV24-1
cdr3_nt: TGTGCCACCCGGGACAGGAACACCGGGGAGCTGTTTTTT
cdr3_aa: CATRDRNTGELFF

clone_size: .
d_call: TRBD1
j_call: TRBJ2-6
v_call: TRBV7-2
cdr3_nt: TGTGCCAGCAGCTACACCGGACAGGGAGCCAACGTCCTGACTTTC
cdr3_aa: CASSYTGQGANVLTF

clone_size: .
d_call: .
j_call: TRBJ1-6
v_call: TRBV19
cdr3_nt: TGTGCCAGTCGGCTAGACAGCCGAAATTCACCCCTCCACTTT
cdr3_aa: CASRLDSRNSPLHF

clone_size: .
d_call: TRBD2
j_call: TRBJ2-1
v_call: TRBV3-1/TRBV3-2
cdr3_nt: TGTGCCAGCCTGTTGGCTAGCGGGGGCCTGGAGCAGTTCTTC
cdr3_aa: CASLLASGGLEQFF

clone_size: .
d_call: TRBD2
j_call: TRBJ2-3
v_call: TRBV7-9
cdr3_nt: TGTGCCAGCAGCTTAGCCCGAGCGGGAGCCGGAGATACGCAGTATTTT
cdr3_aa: CASSLARAGAGDTQYF

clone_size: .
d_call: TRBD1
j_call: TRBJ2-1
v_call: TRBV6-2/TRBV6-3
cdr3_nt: TGTGCCAGCAGTCCAGACAGGGGGATACGGTCCTACAATGAGCAGTTCTTC
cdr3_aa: CASSPDRGIRSYNEQFF

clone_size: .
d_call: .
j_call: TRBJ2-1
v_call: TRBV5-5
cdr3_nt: TGTGCCAGCAGCTTGGTCCCGCAGGCTGAGCAGTTCTTC
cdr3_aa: CASSLVPQAEQFF

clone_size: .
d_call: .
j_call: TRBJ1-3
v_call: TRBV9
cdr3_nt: TGTGCCAGCACCCCTACCCGAGGTACTGGAAACACCATATATTTT
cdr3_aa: CASTPTRGTGNTIYF

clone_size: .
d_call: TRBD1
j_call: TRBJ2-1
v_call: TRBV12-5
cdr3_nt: TGTGCTAGTGGTTTGCATCTTGGGACAGCCGACCCCAATGAGCAGTTCTTC
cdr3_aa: CASGLHLGTADPNEQFF

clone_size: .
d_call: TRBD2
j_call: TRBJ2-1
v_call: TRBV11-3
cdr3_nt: TGTGCCAGCAGCTTAGATGGCCTAGCGGGGAGATACAATGAGCAGTTCTTC
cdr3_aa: CASSLDGLAGRYNEQFF

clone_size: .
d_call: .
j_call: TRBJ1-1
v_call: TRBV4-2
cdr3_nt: TGTGCCAGCAGCCAAGATTCGAGGGCCCCCGCTGATAAAACTGAAGCTTTCTTT
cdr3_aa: CASSQDSRAPADKTEAFF

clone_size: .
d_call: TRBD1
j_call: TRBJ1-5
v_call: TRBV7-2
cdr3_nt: TGTGCCAGCAGCTTAAGGGTGACAGGGGTTGGTAGCAATCAGCCCCAGCATTTT
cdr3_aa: CASSLRVTGVGSNQPQHF

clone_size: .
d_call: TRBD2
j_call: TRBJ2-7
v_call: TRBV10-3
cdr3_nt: TGTGCCATCAGACCCGGACTAGCGGGGGACTACGAGCAGTACTTC
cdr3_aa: CAIRPGLAGDYEQYF

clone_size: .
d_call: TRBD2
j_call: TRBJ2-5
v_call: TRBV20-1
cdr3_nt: TGCAGTGCTAGTGGGGCGGGGGGTGAGACCCAGTACTTC
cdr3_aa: CSASGAGGETQYF

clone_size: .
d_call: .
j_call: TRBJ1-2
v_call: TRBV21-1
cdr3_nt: TGTGCCAGCATCACGGCCCCCCAGGGGGCCTATGGCTACACCTTC
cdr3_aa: CASITAPQGAYGYTF

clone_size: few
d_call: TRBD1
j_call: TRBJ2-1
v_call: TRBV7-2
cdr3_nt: TGTGCCAGCAGCCGCCCGGAATGGACAGGGGACTCCTACAATGAGCAGTTCTTC
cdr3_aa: CASSRPEWTGDSYNEQFF

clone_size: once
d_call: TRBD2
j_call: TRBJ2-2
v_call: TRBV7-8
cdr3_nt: TGTGCCAGCAGCCTCAACAGCGGGGGGAACACCGGGGAGCTGTTTTTT
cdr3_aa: CASSLNSGGNTGELFF

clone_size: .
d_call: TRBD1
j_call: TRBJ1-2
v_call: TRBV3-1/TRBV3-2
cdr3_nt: TGTGCCAGCAGCCAACCGGGACAGGGGGCTAACTATGGCTACACCTTC
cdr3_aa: CASSQPGQGANYGYTF